This T cell receptor beta chain appears in the sequencing data of a study of blood T cell repertoires in COVID-19. Study as a whole: Acute and convalescent COVID-19 specimens originated in the United States, Italy and Spain.

The germline V gene has CDR1 LNHDA and CDR2 SQIVND (reference sequence). The CDR3 loop spans 15 amino acids. The V end lost 5 bases, the J end lost 0 bases, and 13 bases lay between the germline ends. Per the authors' pipeline: Amplifying reference gene primers gave estimates of nucleated cell counts. TCRdb keeps only in-frame clones here, not all; method: immunoSEQ multiplex PCR. V and J calls and clone size are those listed in that table; D and trimming were worked out from the DNA. This sample carries approximately 97,000 clones, 80% to 95% of them seen once, and the ten largest clones take about 4%.

This clonotype was sampled from a man younger than 30 with acute or convalescent COVID-19. V gene TRBV19 combines with J gene TRBJ1-1; D may be TRBD1 (5 bases). The sequenced material came from peripheral blood. The chain's CDR3 is CASSPMGLLNTEAFF. The CDR3 coding sequence is TGTGCCAGTAGTCCTATGGGGCTATTGAACACTGAAGCTTTCTTT.